The 3 T cell receptor beta chains below all came from one sample that was sequenced in a study of cytomegalovirus exposure and HLA in healthy donors. PCR employed 60 Vbeta and 13 Jbeta primers. TCRdb keeps only in-frame clones here, not all; method: immunoSEQ multiplex PCR. Counted here are about 210,000 clones, approximately 80% occurring once; the ten biggest clones make up about 3.1%. The sequenced sample consisted of PBMCs. The receptors shown here come from a young man in good health and CMV-seronegative.

This chain joins TRBV18 and TRBJ2-3; 12 bases agree with TRBD2. Looked up from germline, CDR1 is KGHSH and CDR2 is LQKENI. The CDR3 has 16 amino acids. V gave up 3 bases and J gave up 2 bases; unmatched junction bases: 3. CDR3 DNA sequence: TGTGCCAGCTCACCGCTAGCGGGGGGGACCACAGATACGCAGTATTTT. Translation: CASSPLAGGTTDTQYF.

CDR3 nucleotide sequence: TGCGCCAGCAGCTTGGTTGCGGGGGGATTCGCCGGGGAGCTGTTTTTT. Its translation: CASSLVAGGFAGELFF. The rearrangement uses TRBV5-1 and TRBJ2-2, with TRBD2 matching over 8 bases. Per germline, CDR1 SGHRS and CDR2 YFSETQ. The trim removed 0 bases at V and 6 bases at J, leaving 7 bases unmatched. The CDR3 covers 16 residues.

A few counts support this clone. Germline and junction disagree at one end, which may indicate a read error. CDR3 sequence: CASMTLDRGVSGASVLTF. CDR3 in DNA: TGTGCCAGCATGACCTTGGACAGGGGAGTCTCTGGGGCCAGCGTCCTGACTTTC. J is TRBJ2-6 and V is TRBV5-5; 9 nucleotides agree with TRBD1. Germline CDR1 SGHKS, CDR2 YYEKEE (reference sequence). The CDR3 sequence is 18 residues long.